The 19 T cell receptor beta chains listed next were all sequenced from one sample in a study of T-cell memory formation after mild COVID-19. TCRdb re-called the 5' RACE reads with MiXCR, one entry per CDR3 protein. The sample consists of approximately 580,000 distinct CDR3 sequences, approximately 20% of them appearing once. Sequenced sample: PBMCs or a T cell subset sorted from them (not recorded which). These receptors all come from an adult woman who had mild COVID-19 (a few samples of this study predate the infection). Cell type and time point are not known.

This clonotype has just a few counts. The J gene is TRBJ2-1, the V gene TRBV20-1; TRBD1 matches 9 bases. CDR1 and CDR2 (germline): DFQATT, SNEGSKA (reference sequence). J lost 14 bases, V lost 6 bases, and 11 bases had no gene match. The CDR3 consists of 12 residues. The CDR3 coding sequence is TGCAGTGCGCGGACAGGGGACCTCCCCAAGTTCTTC. Amino acid sequence: CSARTGDLPKFF.

This clonotype was observed a few times. The chain has TRBV20-1 and TRBJ2-1; D gene uncertain. There are 15 residues in the CDR3. The germline gives CDR1 DFQATT, CDR2 SNEGSKA (reference sequence). The V and J ends lost 0 bases and 3 bases respectively, with 12 bases between them. The DNA for the CDR3 is TGCAGTGCTAGAGACCGACTTTCAGGCTACAATGAGCAGTTCTTC. Protein: CSARDRLSGYNEQFF.

A few counts support this clonotype. The V and J genes are TRBV4-3 and TRBJ2-2; 8 nucleotides agree with TRBD2. Germline lookup yields CDR1 LGHNA and CDR2 YSLEER. J gave up 1 base and V 2 bases, and 0 bases lay outside the gene matches. This CDR3 has 15 residues. The DNA for the CDR3 is TGCGCCAGCAGCCAACTAGCGGGGAACACCGGGGAGCTGTTTTTT. It specifies CASSQLAGNTGELFF.

The gene calls are TRBV5-6 and TRBJ1-1, with 9 positions matching TRBD1. V lost 4 bases to trimming and J lost 1 base; unmatched junction nucleotides: 5. The CDR3 extends over 15 amino acids. Germline CDR1 reads SGHDT; CDR2 reads YYEEEE. The CDR3: CASSPGTGQNTEAFF. The DNA for the CDR3 is TGTGCCAGCAGCCCCGGGACAGGGCAGAACACTGAAGCTTTCTTT.

This clonotype occurred a few times. The CDR3 here is CASTLDGRNQPQHF. CDR3 nucleotides: TGTGCCAGTACCCTGGACGGACGCAATCAGCCCCAGCATTTT. The chain couples TRBV19 to TRBJ1-5; D call uncertain. The CDR3 runs to 14 residues. V gave up 7 bases and J gave up 2 bases, with 12 bases separating them. In germline, CDR1 is LNHDA, CDR2 SQIVND (reference sequence). Full variable domain (rest looked up from reference TRBV19 and TRBJ1-5): DGGITQSPKYLFRKEGQNVTLSCEQNLNHDAMYWYRQDPGQGLRLIYYSQIVNDFQKGDIAEGYSVSREKKESFPLTVTSAQKNPTAFYLCASTLDGRNQPQHFGDGTRLSIL.

The gene calls are TRBV5-1 and TRBJ1-5; 9 bases are shared with TRBD1. Germline CDR1 reads SGHRS; CDR2 reads YFSETQ. The CDR3 consists of 14 residues. Trimming at V came to 3 bases and at J to 8 bases, leaving 6 bases not matched to a gene. The CDR3 nucleotides read TGCGCCAGCAGCTCAGGGACAGGGATGGAGCCCCAGCATTTT. The encoded protein is CASSSGTGMEPQHF.

The chain employs TRBV6-2 or TRBV6-3 and TRBJ2-1, with unresolved D. V was trimmed by 2 bases and J by 4 bases, leaving 9 bases between them. The CDR3 extends over 14 amino acids. Germline CDR1 MNHEY, CDR2 SVGEGT. The DNA for the CDR3 is TGTGCCAGCAGTTACCTACGAACATACAATGAGCAGTTCTTC. Translation gives CASSYLRTYNEQFF.

This clonotype was detected a few times. This chain connects TRBV6-2 or TRBV6-3 to TRBJ2-5; weak D call: TRBD2 (5 bases). Per the germline V gene, CDR1 is MNHEY and CDR2 is SVGEGT. V was cut by 2 bases and J by 5 bases, with 12 bases left in between. The CDR3 sequence is 14 residues long. The DNA for the CDR3 is TGTGCCAGCAGTTACCTGTTAGCGCGGGAGACCCAGTACTTC. This codes for CASSYLLARETQYF.

Written as DNA, the CDR3 is TGTGCCAGCAGTTTTGGGGGTGGGCAGTATTTT. Translated: CASSFGGGQYF. This sequence joins TRBV12-3 or TRBV12-4 and TRBJ2-3; perhaps D is TRBD1 or TRBD2 (5 bases each). The CDR3 runs 11 residues. Trimming removed 3 bases at V and 11 bases at J, with 9 bases between.

In its sample, this clonotype was seen many times. The rearrangement links TRBV12-3 or TRBV12-4 to TRBJ2-7, with 7 bases fitting TRBD1. The CDR3 extends over 16 amino acids. V gave up 5 bases and J gave up 0 bases; unmatched junction bases: 10. As DNA, the CDR3 is TGTGCCAGCAGTGCTTTACAGGGGACCTTCTCCTACGAGCAGTACTTC. It yields the protein CASSALQGTFSYEQYF.

The sample holds a few counts of this clonotype. The gene calls are TRBV5-1 and TRBJ2-7; the D gene is possibly TRBD2 (5 bases). The V gene lost 2 bases and the J gene lost 2 bases, with 8 bases spanning the gap. The germline CDR1 and CDR2 sequences are SGHRS and YFSETQ. The CDR3 is made up of 13 amino acids. CDR3 sequence: CASSFRETYEQYF. As DNA, the CDR3 is TGCGCCAGCAGCTTTAGGGAGACCTACGAGCAGTACTTC.

This sequence joins TRBV3-1 and TRBJ1-1; no reliable D call. Germline CDR1 LGHDT, CDR2 YNNKEL (reference sequence). This CDR3 has 13 residues. V gave up 3 bases and J gave up 3 bases, with 8 bases separating them. Written as DNA, the CDR3 is TGTGCCAGCAGCCAGTGGTCGGACACTGAAGCTTTCTTT. The encoded protein is CASSQWSDTEAFF. Full variable domain (rest looked up from reference TRBV3-1 and TRBJ1-1): DTAVSQTPKYLVTQMGNDKSIKCEQNLGHDTMYWYKQDSKKFLKIMFSYNNKELIINETVPNRFSPKSPDKAHLNLHINSLELGDSAVYFCASSQWSDTEAFFGQGTRLTVV.

This clonotype was picked up a small number of times. The chain is built from TRBV7-2 and TRBJ1-2; TRBD1 aligns across 8 bases. Trimming removed 1 base from V and 6 bases from J; junction bases left unmatched: 7. The CDR3 length is 15 residues. Germline-derived CDR1 and CDR2 are SGHTA and FQGNSA. The CDR3 nucleotides read TGTGCCAGCAGCTTAGGCTTCGGACAGGGTGATGGCTACACCTTC. Its translation: CASSLGFGQGDGYTF.

The chain couples TRBV27 to TRBJ2-1; 9 positions match TRBD2. The CDR3 covers 14 residues. V gave up 3 bases and J gave up 11 bases; unmatched junction bases: 8. In germline, CDR1 is MNHEY, CDR2 SMNVEV (reference sequence). CDR3 in amino acids: CASSLLAGAQQQFF. The CDR3 nucleotides read TGTGCCAGCAGTTTGTTAGCGGGGGCACAGCAGCAGTTCTTC.

This rearrangement joins TRBV5-6 to TRBJ2-1; D call uncertain. The CDR3 runs 14 residues. The germline V gene has CDR1 SGHDT and CDR2 YYEEEE. The ends were cut back, 1 base at V and 6 bases at J, with 11 bases in the middle. Here the CDR3 reads CASSLSSWGNEQFF. The DNA for the CDR3 is TGTGCCAGCAGCTTGAGTAGCTGGGGCAATGAGCAGTTCTTC.

V is TRBV6-2 or TRBV6-3 and J is TRBJ2-3; TRBD2 aligns across 9 bases. The trim removed 8 bases at V and 4 bases at J, leaving 16 bases unmatched. The CDR3 totals 17 residues. The germline V gene encodes CDR1 MNHEY and CDR2 SVGEGT. In DNA, the CDR3 is TGTGCCAGCGGTCCGCCGCGAGTAGCGGGAGACCCAGATACGCAGTATTTT. Amino acids: CASGPPRVAGDPDTQYF.

This sequence joins TRBV5-1 and TRBJ2-7, with D possibly being TRBD2 (5 bases). With 5 bases removed from V and 4 bases from J, the gap between germline ends came to 22 bases. The CDR3 runs to 16 residues. Germline values: CDR1 SGHRS, CDR2 YFSETQ. The CDR3 sequence: CASRATGSLLKYEQYF. The CDR3 coding sequence is TGCGCCAGCAGGGCCACGGGAAGTCTCCTCAAATACGAGCAGTACTTC. Using reference TRBV5-1 and TRBJ2-7 for the parts outside the CDR3, the full variable domain is KAGVTQTPRYLIKTRGQQVTLSCSPISGHRSVSWYQQTPGQGLQFLFEYFSETQRNKGNFPGRFSGRQFSNSRSEMNVSTLELGDSALYLCASRATGSLLKYEQYFGPGTRLTVT.

The genes are TRBV6-1 and TRBJ2-3; TRBD1 might be the D (5 bases). The V gene lost 2 bases and the J gene lost 2 bases, with 11 bases spanning the gap. There are 15 residues in the CDR3. CDR1 is MNHNS and CDR2 is SASEGT in the germline V gene. CDR3: CASSEWGSDTDTQYF. CDR3 DNA: TGTGCCAGCAGTGAATGGGGCAGCGACACAGATACGCAGTATTTT.

The genes are TRBV20-1 and TRBJ2-3; 7 positions match TRBD1. The germline CDR1 and CDR2 sequences are DFQATT and SNEGSKA (reference sequence). The CDR3 runs to 15 residues. Germline trimming cut 3 bases from V and 0 bases from J; bases unmatched to any gene: 6. Here the CDR3 reads CSASPGTASTDTQYF. Here the CDR3 DNA reads TGCAGTGCTAGCCCCGGGACAGCTAGCACAGATACGCAGTATTTT.